Each of the 13 T cell receptor beta chains below was sequenced from the same sample in a study of blood T cell repertoires in COVID-19. Clones were sequenced by immunoSEQ multiplex PCR, and TCRdb holds only the in-frame ones, with some missing. This sample has 14,000 or so clones, with less than 80% found just once. The specimen sequenced was peripheral blood. The origin of the receptors is an older man with acute or convalescent COVID-19.

The V and J genes are TRBV7-2 and TRBJ1-1; perhaps TRBD1 as D (5 bases). Germline CDR1 SGHTA, CDR2 FQGNSA. The V gene lost 1 base and the J gene lost 4 bases, with 13 bases spanning the gap. The CDR3 extends over 15 amino acids. The CDR3: CASSLGGERSTEAFF. Written as DNA, the CDR3 is TGTGCCAGCAGCTTAGGGGGGGAGAGAAGCACTGAAGCTTTCTTT.

This clone was seen a few times. CDR3 sequence reads: CASSDVGGTDTQYF. Here the CDR3 DNA reads TGTGCCAGTAGCGACGTCGGGGGCACAGATACGCAGTATTTT. The V call is TRBV19, the J call TRBJ2-3, with TRBD2 as a possible D gene (5 bases). CDR1 and CDR2 from the germline V gene are LNHDA and SQIVND (reference sequence). The V end lost 6 bases, the J end lost 1 base, and 11 bases lay between the germline ends. The CDR3 consists of 14 residues.

The chain uses TRBV25-1 and TRBJ1-6, with 10 bases lining up with TRBD1. Germline V gene lookup returns CDR1 MGHDK and CDR2 SYGVNS. The CDR3 contains 15 residues. J lost 10 bases, V lost 4 bases, and 7 bases had no gene match. The CDR3 nucleotides read TGTGCCAGCAGTGCCCCGACAGGGGGCTTATCACCCCTCCACTTT. Its translation: CASSAPTGGLSPLHF.

This clone was observed a few times. The chain combines TRBV6-2 or TRBV6-3 with TRBJ2-7; TRBD2 aligns across 8 bases. With V trimmed by 2 bases and J by 7 bases, 4 bases remained unmatched. This CDR3 has 13 residues. Germline V gene lookup returns CDR1 MNHEY and CDR2 SVGEGT. The CDR3 spells CASSYPGTREQYF. CDR3 nucleotides: TGTGCCAGCAGTTACCCTGGGACTAGAGAGCAGTACTTC.

The rearrangement links TRBV28 to TRBJ1-2; TRBD1 aligns across 8 bases. The V segment lost 6 bases and the J segment 4 bases; nucleotides outside the gene matches: 13. Germline CDR1 reads MDHEN; CDR2 reads SYDVKM. CDR3 size: 16 residues. The CDR3 spells CASRAPPGTGFYGYTF. In DNA, the CDR3 is TGTGCCAGCAGAGCCCCCCCCGGGACAGGCTTCTATGGCTACACCTTC.

Here the CDR3 DNA reads TGTGCCAGCAGTTACCCACAGGTAAGCGGGGAGCTGTTTTTT. Encoded protein: CASSYPQVSGELFF. This chain joins TRBV6-6 and TRBJ2-2; D possibly corresponds to TRBD1 (5 bases). There are 14 residues in the CDR3. The germline V gene has CDR1 MNHNY and CDR2 SVGAGI (reference sequence). The V end lost 2 bases, the J end lost 7 bases, and 11 bases lay between the germline ends.

The rearrangement uses TRBV27 and TRBJ2-2; the D is unclear. V was shortened by 6 bases and J by 0 bases, with 17 bases between the two germline ends. Germline loops: CDR1 MNHEY, CDR2 SMNVEV (reference sequence). There are 17 residues in the CDR3. The CDR3 sequence: CASSPEQWNTNTGELFF. DNA of the CDR3: TGTGCCAGCAGCCCGGAGCAATGGAATACGAACACCGGGGAGCTGTTTTTT.

By sample share, this clone is medium-sized. The rearrangement joins TRBV12-5 to TRBJ2-6; 10 positions agree with TRBD1. The V and J ends lost 5 bases and 2 bases, in that order; junction bases with no gene match: 9. The germline V gene encodes CDR1 LGHNT and CDR2 FRNRAP. The CDR3 spans 18 residues. CDR3: CASGLAGTGEAGANVLTF. CDR3 nucleotide sequence: TGTGCTAGTGGTCTGGCCGGGACAGGGGAAGCTGGGGCCAACGTCCTGACTTTC. The entire variable domain, with the rest obtained from reference TRBV12-5 and TRBJ2-6, is as follows: DARVTQTPRHKVTEMGQEVTMRCQPILGHNTVFWYRQTMMQGLELLAYFRNRAPLDDSGMPKDRFSAEMPDATLATLKIQPSEPRDSAVYFCASGLAGTGEAGANVLTFGAGSRLTVL.

CDR3 coding DNA: TGTGCCACCGGGACTAGCGGAGTGAGAGAGACCCAGTACTTC. Amino acids: CATGTSGVRETQYF. The V gene is TRBV24-1, the J gene TRBJ2-5; 11 positions agree with TRBD2. From germline, CDR1 is KGHDR and CDR2 SFDVKD. CDR3 length: 14 residues. V lost 9 bases, J lost 4 bases, and 6 bases stayed unmatched.

The chain joins TRBV7-2 to TRBJ2-7; 7 nucleotides match TRBD1. The CDR3 spans 14 residues. Germline V gene sequence: CDR1 SGHTA, CDR2 FQGNSA. The J segment lost 9 bases and the V segment lost 4 bases, leaving 12 bases of the junction unmatched. Written as DNA, the CDR3 is TGTGCCAGCAGCTCTTGGACAGGTCCACAACCGCAGTACTTC. This encodes CASSSWTGPQPQYF.

The chain has TRBV28 and TRBJ1-1; 11 bases match TRBD1. This CDR3 has 14 amino acids. The germline V gene has CDR1 MDHEN and CDR2 SYDVKM. V lost 3 bases, J lost 11 bases, and 8 bases stayed unmatched. The CDR3 region has the DNA TGTGCCAGCAGTTTGACCGGACAGGGGGCAAAGGCTTTCTTT. Translating it yields CASSLTGQGAKAFF.

The chain links TRBV6-5 to TRBJ2-1, with D uncertain. Trimming took off 6 bases at V and 9 bases at J, with 15 bases between the two ends. The germline V gene encodes CDR1 MNHEY and CDR2 SVGAGI. This CDR3 region has 13 residues. DNA of the CDR3: TGTGCCAGCAGGGGTAGCCGCCGACCTGAGCAGTTCTTC. Its protein product is CASRGSRRPEQFF.

CDR3 sequence: CASSFRDRAGYTF. In DNA form, the CDR3 reads TGTGCCAGCAGTTTCCGAGACAGGGCTGGCTACACCTTC. V usage is TRBV27 and J usage is TRBJ1-2; 7 positions match TRBD1. The ends lost 3 bases at V and 7 bases at J; junction bases unmatched: 5. The germline CDR1 and CDR2 sequences are MNHEY and SMNVEV (reference sequence). The CDR3 covers 13 residues.